The 14 T cell receptor beta chains given below trace back to one sample, sequenced in a study of a mutant IDH1 vaccine in newly diagnosed glioma. This table comes from immunoSEQ multiplex PCR, and its TCRdb copy is limited to in-frame clones, with some not included. The sample yields fewer than 35,000 clones, about 80% seen once. No antigen has been identified for these receptors. Time point specified: week 47, end of study. Every vaccination contained 300 ug of the mutant IDH1 20-mer peptide and was paired with topical imiquimod. The source material was PBMCs, sampled from a glioma patient whose treatment included an IDH1 peptide vaccine. The receptor set was obtained from a man aged 25 to 45 with glioma.

This chain links TRBV5-8 with TRBJ2-7; D possibly corresponds to TRBD1 (6 bases). CDR3 length: 13 residues. Trimming took 7 bases from V and 2 from J, leaving 13 bases between them. Germline CDR1 is SGHTS and CDR2 is YDEGEE. The CDR3 DNA reads TGTGCCAGCGAGGGGGTGGACACCTACGAGCAGTACTTC. This codes for CASEGVDTYEQYF.

This clone has just one count. The J gene is TRBJ2-3, the V gene TRBV13, with D possibly being TRBD1 (5 bases). Deletions cut 1 base from V and 5 bases from J, with 7 bases between. The V gene's germline CDR1 is PRHDT and CDR2 FYEKMQ (reference sequence). The CDR3 extends over 13 amino acids. The CDR3 loop reads CASSLDQGDTQYF. The CDR3 DNA is TGTGCCAGCAGCTTAGATCAGGGAGATACGCAGTATTTT.

V is TRBV7-2 and J is TRBJ2-3; possibly TRBD2 for D (5 bases). CDR1 SGHTA and CDR2 FQGNSA come from the germline V gene. Trimming shortened V by 1 base and J by 3 bases, and 5 bases separated the two germline ends. The CDR3 length is 13 residues. The CDR3: CASSLGGTDTQYF. CDR3 coding DNA: TGTGCCAGCAGCTTAGGAGGGACAGATACGCAGTATTTT.

The V call is TRBV4-1, the J call TRBJ2-1, with 10 bases aligning to TRBD2. The CDR3 has 15 residues. The V gene's germline CDR1 is MGHRA and CDR2 YSYEKL. V was clipped by 4 bases and J by 6 bases; unmatched bases: 6. This chain's CDR3 is CASSRLAGAGNEQFF. The CDR3 DNA reads TGCGCCAGCAGCCGTCTAGCGGGAGCTGGCAATGAGCAGTTCTTC.

This chain connects TRBV6-5 to TRBJ1-1; TRBD1 might be the D (6 bases). The CDR3 has 11 residues. The V gene lost 5 bases and the J gene lost 8 bases, with 9 bases spanning the gap. Germline V gives CDR1 MNHEY, CDR2 SVGAGI. CDR3 nucleotides: TGTGCCAGCAGTAGACAGGACGAAGCTTTCTTT. Protein sequence: CASSRQDEAFF.

This clone was found a few times. V and J are TRBV18 and TRBJ1-1, with 8 positions matching TRBD1. V shed 4 bases, J shed 5 bases, and the junction held 9 bases outside the gene matches. The CDR3 covers 15 residues. From germline, CDR1 is KGHSH and CDR2 LQKENI. This CDR3 reads CASSRLDRDLTEAFF. CDR3 nucleotide sequence: TGTGCCAGCTCACGGTTGGACAGGGATCTAACTGAAGCTTTCTTT.

The genes are TRBV9 and TRBJ1-1, with 7 bases matching TRBD1. The CDR3 is made up of 14 amino acids. Germline assignment: CDR1 SGDLS and CDR2 YYNGEE. V was clipped by 0 bases and J by 5 bases; unmatched bases: 4. The CDR3 region has the DNA TGTGCCAGCAGCGTAGCAGGGGGAAGTACTGAAGCTTTCTTT. Translated, it gives CASSVAGGSTEAFF. The variable domain in full, completed from reference TRBV9 and TRBJ1-1, reads DSGVTQTPKHLITATGQRVTLRCSPRSGDLSVYWYQQSLDQGLQFLIQYYNGEERAKGNILERFSAQQFPDLHSELNLSSLELGDSALYFCASSVAGGSTEAFFGQGTRLTVV.

As DNA, the CDR3 is TGTGCCAGCAGGGGACAGGGTGGAAGCAATCAGCCCCAGCATTTT. Translated: CASRGQGGSNQPQHF. The chain is built from TRBV6-5 and TRBJ1-5, with 9 bases fitting TRBD1. This CDR3 has 15 amino acids. CDR1 is MNHEY and CDR2 is SVGAGI in the germline V gene. J was trimmed by 1 base and V by 6 bases; bases with no gene match: 4.

The gene calls are TRBV25-1 and TRBJ2-7; D is perhaps TRBD1 or TRBD2 (6 bases each). This CDR3 is built from 14 residues. Germline V gene lookup returns CDR1 MGHDK and CDR2 SYGVNS. With 7 bases removed from V and 2 bases from J, the gap between germline ends came to 15 bases. The CDR3 protein is CASTGGSAAYEQYF. For the CDR3, the DNA is TGTGCCAGCACCGGGGGCTCGGCGGCCTACGAGCAGTACTTC.

The V gene is TRBV6-1, the J gene TRBJ2-4; 8 bases are a match to TRBD1. Germline trimming cut 6 bases from V and 8 bases from J; bases unmatched to any gene: 9. Germline CDR1 reads MNHNS; CDR2 reads SASEGT. CDR3 length: 14 amino acids. DNA for the CDR3: TGTGCCAGCAGGGGAGGACAGGGAAAGGACATTCAGTACTTC. Translated, it gives CASRGGQGKDIQYF.

The V gene is TRBV4-1, the J gene TRBJ1-2, with 8 bases fitting TRBD1. The germline gives CDR1 MGHRA, CDR2 YSYEKL. The length of the CDR3 is 18 residues. J was trimmed by 8 bases and V by 3 bases; bases with no gene match: 20. CDR3: CASSQEEGRTGRDMGYTF. In nucleotides, the CDR3 is TGCGCCAGCAGCCAGGAAGAGGGGAGGACAGGGAGGGATATGGGCTACACCTTC.

The CDR3 region is CASSTGPGEQFF. CDR3 coding DNA: TGTGCCAGCAGCACCGGACCGGGGGAGCAGTTCTTC. J is TRBJ2-1 and V is TRBV9; D might be TRBD2 (5 bases). V was pared by 4 bases and J by 10 bases, with 12 bases between. CDR3 length: 12 amino acids. The germline V gene encodes CDR1 SGDLS and CDR2 YYNGEE. Combining the CDR3 with reference TRBV9 and TRBJ2-1 gives the whole variable domain DSGVTQTPKHLITATGQRVTLRCSPRSGDLSVYWYQQSLDQGLQFLIQYYNGEERAKGNILERFSAQQFPDLHSELNLSSLELGDSALYFCASSTGPGEQFFGPGTRLTVL.

The chain couples TRBV20-1 to TRBJ1-2; D not certain. CDR1 DFQATT and CDR2 SNEGSKA come from the germline V gene (reference sequence). The CDR3 is 10 residues long. The V gene lost 5 bases and the J gene lost 5 bases, with 6 bases spanning the gap. The CDR3 here is CSALRYGYTF. The CDR3 bases are TGCAGTGCTCTCCGTTATGGCTACACCTTC.

The CDR3 reads CASSTDSPDGYTF. For the CDR3, the DNA is TGTGCCAGCTCAACCGACAGCCCGGATGGCTACACCTTC. The chain carries TRBV18 and TRBJ1-2, with D perhaps matching TRBD1 (5 bases). The CDR3 has 13 residues. Germline V gives CDR1 KGHSH, CDR2 LQKENI. Between the trimmed V and J ends, which lost 5 bases and 6 bases, there was a span of 13 bases.